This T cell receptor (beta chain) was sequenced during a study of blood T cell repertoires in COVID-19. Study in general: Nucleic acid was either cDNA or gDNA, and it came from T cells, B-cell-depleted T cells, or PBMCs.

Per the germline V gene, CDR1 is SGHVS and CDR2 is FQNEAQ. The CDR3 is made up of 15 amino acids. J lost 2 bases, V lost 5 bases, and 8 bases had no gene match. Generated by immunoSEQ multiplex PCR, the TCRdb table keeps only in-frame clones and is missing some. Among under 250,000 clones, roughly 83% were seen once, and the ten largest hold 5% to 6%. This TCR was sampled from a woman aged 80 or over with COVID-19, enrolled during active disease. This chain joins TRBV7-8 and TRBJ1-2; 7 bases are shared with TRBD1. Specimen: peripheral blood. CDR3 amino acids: CASSHRRDSNYGYTF. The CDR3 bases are TGTGCCAGCAGCCACCGAAGGGACAGCAACTATGGCTACACCTTC.